This TCR beta chain was identified during a study of T cells in Graves' hyperthyroidism and ophthalmopathy. Study-wide points: Ophthalmopathy prediction by the model preceded onset by a median about 6.8 months.

For this clonotype: Its antigen is not known.

The study left out patients who had uncontrolled infection, other autoimmune disease, pregnancy or lactation. Clinical symptoms, serum thyroxine, TRAb, thyroid ultrasound and orbital computed tomography informed diagnoses. Amplification of TCR beta CDR3 regions was performed using RNA transcripts as template. Using the HTBI primer set, a first-round RT-PCR was run on the TCR CDR3. TCRdb reprocessed the multiplex PCR reads via MiXCR and lists one record per CDR3 protein. Of more than 500,000 distinct CDR3 sequences listed, over 35% were seen once; the top ten hold roughly 45%. CDR1 and CDR2 (germline): MNHNS, SASEGT. V lost 3 bases and J lost 0, with 9 bases in between. The length of the CDR3 is 14 residues.

The clonotype was recovered from an adult woman with Graves' disease, either hyperthyroidism or ophthalmopathy (not recorded which). The sample taken for sequencing was peripheral blood or thyroid tissue (not recorded which). The chain recombines TRBV6-1 with TRBJ2-7; a possible D gene is TRBD1 (5 bases). CDR3 nucleotide sequence: TGTGCCAGCAGTGATAGACAGTTCTCCTACGAGCAGTACTTC. Translation: CASSDRQFSYEQYF.